This T cell receptor (beta chain) was documented in a study of blood T cell repertoires in COVID-19. Overall study context: PBMCs, B-cell-depleted T cells, or T cells were the source of the cDNA or gDNA that made up the material.

CDR3 size: 16 residues. Trimming removed 5 bases at V and 3 bases at J, with 19 bases between. The germline V gene has CDR1 SGHVS and CDR2 FQNEAQ. Assay: immunoSEQ multiplex PCR; the TCRdb copy retains only in-frame clones and omits some. The sample records tens of thousands of clones, roughly 88% being singletons. The chain recombines TRBV7-8 with TRBJ1-1; D gene uncertain. This receptor was obtained from a human donor in a cohort sampled during active COVID-19. What was sequenced was peripheral blood. CDR3: CASSPRPPGGDTEAFF. DNA for the CDR3: TGTGCCAGCAGCCCGAGACCTCCGGGTGGAGACACTGAAGCTTTCTTT.